The entry below gives a single T cell receptor (beta chain) sequence along with its context. In the original workflow: From reference gene primer amplification, estimates of nucleated cell counts were derived. TCRdb keeps only in-frame clones here, not all; method: immunoSEQ multiplex PCR. V and J calls and clone size are as listed in that table; D and trimming were resolved from the DNA. The table shows 95,000 to 120,000 clones, with about 85% occurring only once. The sample comes from a study of blood T cell repertoires in COVID-19. Study context: The United States, Italy and Spain were the sources of the acute and convalescent COVID-19 samples. Sample material is recorded as cDNA or gDNA derived from T cells, B-cell-depleted T cells, or PBMCs.

The TCR was taken from a human donor in a cohort sampled during active COVID-19. The sample was peripheral blood.

DNA of the CDR3: TGTGCCAGCAGCTTAGGAGGGGATCTAGGGGTTGTCTACGAGCAGTACTTC. The encoded protein is CASSLGGDLGVVYEQYF. The chain is built from TRBV13 and TRBJ2-7, with D possibly TRBD1 on 5 matching bases. The V end was cut by 0 bases, the J end by 3 bases, with 18 bases between. Germline CDR1 PRHDT, CDR2 FYEKMQ (reference sequence). The CDR3 is 17 residues long.